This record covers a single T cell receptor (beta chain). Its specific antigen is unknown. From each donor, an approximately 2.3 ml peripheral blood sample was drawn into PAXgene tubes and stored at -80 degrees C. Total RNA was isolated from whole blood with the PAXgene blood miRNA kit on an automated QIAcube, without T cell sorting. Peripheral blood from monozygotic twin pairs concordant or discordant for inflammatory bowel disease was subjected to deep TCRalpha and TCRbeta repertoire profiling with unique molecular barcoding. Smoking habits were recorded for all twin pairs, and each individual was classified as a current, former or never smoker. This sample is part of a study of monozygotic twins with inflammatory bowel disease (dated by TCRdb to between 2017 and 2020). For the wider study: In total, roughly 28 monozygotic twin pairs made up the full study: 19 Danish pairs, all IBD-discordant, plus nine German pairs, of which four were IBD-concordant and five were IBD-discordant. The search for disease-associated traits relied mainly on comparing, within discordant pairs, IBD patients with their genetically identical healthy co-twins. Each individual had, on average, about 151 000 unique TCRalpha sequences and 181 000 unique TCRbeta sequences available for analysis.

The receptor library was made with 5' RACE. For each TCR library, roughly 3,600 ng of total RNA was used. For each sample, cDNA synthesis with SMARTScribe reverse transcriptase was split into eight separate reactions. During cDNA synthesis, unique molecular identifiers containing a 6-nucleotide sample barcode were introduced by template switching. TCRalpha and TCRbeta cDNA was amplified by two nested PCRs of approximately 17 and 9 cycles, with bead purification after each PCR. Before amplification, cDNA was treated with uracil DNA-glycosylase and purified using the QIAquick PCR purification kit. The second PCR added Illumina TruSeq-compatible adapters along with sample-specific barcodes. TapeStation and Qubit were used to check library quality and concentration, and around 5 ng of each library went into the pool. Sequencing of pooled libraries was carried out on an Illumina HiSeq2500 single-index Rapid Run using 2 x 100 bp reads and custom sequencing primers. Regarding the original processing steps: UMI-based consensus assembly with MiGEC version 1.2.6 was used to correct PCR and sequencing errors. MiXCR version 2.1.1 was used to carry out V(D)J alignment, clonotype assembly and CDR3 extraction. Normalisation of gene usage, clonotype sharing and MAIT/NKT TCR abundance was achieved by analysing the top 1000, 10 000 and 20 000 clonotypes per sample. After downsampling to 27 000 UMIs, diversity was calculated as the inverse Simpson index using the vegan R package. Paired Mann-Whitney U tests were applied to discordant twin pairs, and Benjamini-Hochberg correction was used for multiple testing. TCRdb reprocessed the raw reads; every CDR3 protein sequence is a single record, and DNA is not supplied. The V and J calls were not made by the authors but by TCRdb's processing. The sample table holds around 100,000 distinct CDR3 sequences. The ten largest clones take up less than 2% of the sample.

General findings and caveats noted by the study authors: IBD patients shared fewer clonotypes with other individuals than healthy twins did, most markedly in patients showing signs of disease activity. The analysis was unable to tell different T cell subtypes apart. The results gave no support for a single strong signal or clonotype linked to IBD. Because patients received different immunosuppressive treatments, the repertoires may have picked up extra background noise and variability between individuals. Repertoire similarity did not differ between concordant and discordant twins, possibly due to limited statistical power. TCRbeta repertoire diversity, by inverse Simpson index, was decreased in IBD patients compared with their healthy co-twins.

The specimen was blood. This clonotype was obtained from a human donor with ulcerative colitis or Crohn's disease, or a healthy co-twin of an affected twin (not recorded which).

For the CDR3, the sequence is CASSSTRTGSNQPQHF. Rearrangement joined TRBV7-8 to TRBJ1-5; TCRdb reports TRBD1, a call that lacks DNA to check it against. Reading from cysteine to phenylalanine, the CDR3 counts 16 amino acids. DNA for this receptor is not on file. CDR1 and CDR2 (SGHVS, FQNEAQ) derive from the germline V gene.